This TCR beta chain was sequenced for a study of graft-versus-host responses after intestinal transplantation. General study points: GvH clonotypes were identified within recipient marrow, with a subset emerging first in ileum or blood.

This clone came up once. Its target is not known. CDR1 and CDR2 from the germline V gene are LNHDA and SQIVND (reference sequence). Trimming left V 3 bases short and J 4 bases short, with 9 bases between. CDR3 size: 13 residues. Profiling relied on immunoSEQ multiplex PCR, and the TCRdb table lists in-frame clones only, not all of them. Among more than 85,000 clones listed, around 80% were seen once. This TCR was sampled from a human donor who received an intestinal transplant. This chain uses TRBV19 with TRBJ2-5; D unclear. Source: unstimulated CD4+ T cells sorted from spleen or lymph node cells, taken before intestinal transplant. The CDR3 sequence is CASSMTAGETQYF. CDR3 coding DNA: TGTGCCAGTAGTATGACTGCTGGAGAGACCCAGTACTTC.